This TCR beta chain was identified in a study of T-cell reconstitution after alpha-beta-depleted transplantation in children. Study-wide points: Some patients owed their high day-60 TCRbeta diversity to surviving recipient T cells and thymic progenitors. T-cell counts and diversity at one year post-transplant came mainly from newly produced T cells. Reportedly, roughly two months post-transplant, alpha-beta T cells arose from several hundred expanded graft clones.

TCRbeta library construction was performed incorporating unique molecular identifiers. Each CDR3 protein gets one entry after TCRdb re-called the PCR reads with MiXCR. This sample carries 200,000 to 300,000 distinct CDR3 sequences, around 25% of them seen once, and the ten largest clones take about 2.8%. Germline V lookup: CDR1 SQVTM, CDR2 ANQGSEA. V was trimmed by 3 bases and J by 6 bases, leaving 12 bases between them. The CDR3 runs to 13 residues. As regards this clonotype: The antigen is not known.

The clonotype was recovered from a girl aged 2 to 10 with Fanconi anemia, due to receive a stem cell transplant. The starting material was PBMCs, obtained before TCRalphabeta/CD19-depleted stem cell transplant. This chain links TRBV29-1 with TRBJ2-1; D is possibly TRBD2 (5 bases). CDR3 in amino acids: CSVDSREPNEQFF. Written as DNA, the CDR3 is TGCAGCGTTGATTCAAGGGAGCCCAATGAGCAGTTCTTC.